Below, 9 T cell receptor beta chains from the same sample are listed, as sequenced in a study of blood T cell repertoires in COVID-19. Here immunoSEQ multiplex PCR was the method, and the copy in TCRdb shows in-frame clones only, minus some. The sample contains some 190,000 clones, approximately 81% of which appear only once. Material: peripheral blood. These receptors originate from an elderly woman with active or convalescent COVID-19.

This clone was observed a few times. The chain couples TRBV4-1 to TRBJ2-6, with D possibly TRBD2 on 6 matching bases. The CDR3 spans 18 residues. Trimming took off 4 bases at V and 3 bases at J, with 19 bases between the two ends. Looked up from germline, CDR1 is MGHRA and CDR2 is YSYEKL. The CDR3 sequence is CASSPGVRLVGGANVLTF. The CDR3 DNA reads TGCGCCAGCAGCCCGGGAGTCCGGTTGGTGGGTGGGGCCAACGTCCTGACTTTC.

V usage is TRBV30 and J usage is TRBJ2-7, with a tentative D call TRBD2 (6 bases). The germline gives CDR1 GTSNPN, CDR2 SVGIG (reference sequence). Trimming left V 3 bases short and J 2 bases short, with 11 bases between. The CDR3 has 13 amino acids. The CDR3 DNA reads as TGTGCCTGGAGGGGCGGGGTGGCCTACGAGCAGTACTTC. Translating gives CAWRGGVAYEQYF.

The rearrangement joins TRBV7-9 to TRBJ2-3; 12 bases match TRBD2. Germline V gene data show CDR1 as SEHNR and CDR2 as FQNEAQ (reference sequence). Trimming removed 5 bases from V and 3 bases from J; junction bases left unmatched: 3. The CDR3 contains 15 residues. The CDR3 region is CASSILAGGTDTQYF. CDR3 in DNA: TGTGCCAGCAGCATACTAGCGGGAGGAACAGATACGCAGTATTTT.

About this clone: Different DNA sequences within this sample yield the same CDR3. The gene calls are TRBV9 and TRBJ2-6; 7 nucleotides align to TRBD1. Germline trimming cut 4 bases from V and 1 base from J; bases unmatched to any gene: 2. CDR3 length: 15 amino acids. CDR1 and CDR2 (germline): SGDLS, YYNGEE. This chain's CDR3 is CASSLTGSGANVLTF. CDR3 coding DNA: TGTGCCAGCAGCTTGACAGGGTCTGGGGCCAACGTCCTGACTTTC.

CDR3 sequence: CASSPRAGGVQPPPQHF. The CDR3 DNA follows: TGCGCCAGCAGCCCCAGGGCAGGGGGAGTTCAGCCCCCGCCCCAGCATTTT. The rearrangement joins TRBV5-1 to TRBJ1-5, with 7 bases matching TRBD1. This CDR3 contains 17 residues. Germline V CDR1 and CDR2: SGHRS, YFSETQ. V lost 4 bases and J lost 9; bases outside the gene matches: 19.

The chain couples TRBV5-4 to TRBJ2-1; D perhaps matches TRBD1 (5 bases). Trimming took off 3 bases at V and 3 bases at J, with 19 bases between the two ends. This CDR3 region has 17 residues. Per the germline V gene, CDR1 is SGHNT and CDR2 is YYREEE (reference sequence). The CDR3 spells CASSSQQAQALYNEQFF. The CDR3 DNA reads TGTGCCAGCAGCTCTCAACAGGCCCAGGCACTCTACAATGAGCAGTTCTTC.

The rearrangement joins TRBV3-1 (or the pseudogene TRBV3-2) to TRBJ1-2; the match to TRBD1 covers 9 bases. Germline CDR1 and CDR2: LGHDT and YNNKEL (reference sequence). V lost 4 bases to trimming and J lost 4 bases; unmatched junction nucleotides: 10. CDR3 length equals 16 residues. The CDR3 region is CASSPLWTGDSYGYTF. CDR3 nucleotide sequence: TGTGCCAGCAGCCCTCTATGGACAGGGGATTCCTATGGCTACACCTTC.

This clone showed up just a few times. This sequence joins TRBV7-3 and TRBJ2-1; D is unresolved. Germline loops: CDR1 SGHTA, CDR2 FQGTGA. Trimming removed 0 bases at V and 9 bases at J, with 6 bases between. The CDR3 spans 12 residues. CDR3 residues: CASSLTLGEQFF. As DNA, the CDR3 is TGTGCCAGCAGCTTAACGCTCGGTGAGCAGTTCTTC.

The chain links TRBV5-1 to TRBJ1-3, with 8 nucleotides matching TRBD1. J was trimmed by 3 bases and V by 0 bases; bases with no gene match: 2. Germline values: CDR1 SGHRS, CDR2 YFSETQ. CDR3 size: 15 residues. The CDR3 DNA is TGCGCCAGCAGCTTGGACGGACAGGGTGGAAACACCATATATTTT. Its translation: CASSLDGQGGNTIYF.